This TCR beta chain was found in a study of PD-L1 blockade in urothelial cancer (dated by TCRdb to 2016 to 2017). Study-level background: All patients started therapy around 2014 and received atezolizumab 1,200 mg intravenously every 3 weeks. Blood samples gave a median of about 130,000 T cells and 80,000 or so unique TCRs, with a median clonality of approximately 0.08. Blood samples were analyzed at two time points: 3 weeks after treatment start (second dose) and 6 weeks after treatment start. In the same patients, whole exome sequencing and RNA sequencing of pretreatment tumors were performed in addition to TCR sequencing. The study, an exploratory multi-omic analysis, examined somatic, immune and clinical correlates of response to PD-L1 blockade with atezolizumab in urothelial cancer. About nine tenths of the roughly 29 patients were identified as males with urothelial cancer of bladder origin, and a prior smoking history was reported by 18 of 29 patients. TCR sequencing covered pretreatment tumor samples and matched, serially collected peripheral blood taken before and after atezolizumab treatment. Durable clinical benefit was defined as a progression-free survival longer than 6 months, and TCR features were additionally tested against progression-free survival and overall survival. Patients had an ECOG performance status of 0 or 1 and had received between 0 and 3 prior chemotherapy regimens. Pretreatment blood TCR-seq was available for fewer than 30 patients, at least one posttreatment blood collection was obtained for approximately 25 patients, and tumor TCR-seq was available for approximately 25 patients. Durable clinical benefit was achieved by nine patients and was not achieved by 20 patients.

CDR1 and CDR2, looked up from the germline V gene, are SGHVS and FQNEAQ. Including the terminal cysteine and phenylalanine, the CDR3 comprises 17 residues. Of the read, only the CDR3 DNA is kept; its 51 bases are in frame from base 1. Relative to germline, V is missing 5 bases and J is missing 1 base, with 11 bases of the junction outside any gene match. Synthetic TCR analog templates were spiked into each PCR so that absolute template abundance could be estimated from read counts. TCRbeta CDR3 regions were amplified from genomic DNA with bias-controlled V and J gene primers using the immunoSEQ assay. Sequencing of rearranged TCRbeta segments was done at approximately 20X coverage. The original methods were these. Sequencing errors were corrected by clustering, and CDR3s were annotated against IMGT so that V, D and J genes could be assigned. Downstream analyses used only productive TCRbeta rearrangements, leaving out any out-of-frame or stop-codon sequences. Clonality was calculated as one minus the Shannon entropy normalized by the log of the number of unique productive sequences. Clones differing between time points or between blood and tumor were identified using Fisher's exact test with Benjamini-Hochberg correction, with an adjusted p below 0.01 applied as the threshold. This immuneACCESS table, as held by TCRdb, lists in-frame sequences with V and J called but not all clones. Of the missing ones, under half trace to an unresolved V gene in checked studies; the others have no known cause. V and J calls and clone size follow that table, whereas D and trimming were derived from the DNA. In all, the sample holds about 87,000 clones, and 65% to 85% of those were seen once. The ten largest clones take up around 1.9% of the sample.

Broader findings and caveats from the paper: Improved progression-free and overall survival was found to be associated with pretreatment peripheral blood TCR clonality below the median. Because of the small sample size (n ≈ 27) and the many exploratory analyses performed, the results are intended to be regarded as hypothesis-generating. At 3 weeks after the start of treatment, tumor-associated TCR clones in peripheral blood had expanded more in patients with durable benefit (n ≈ 20, p = 0.022).

Worth noting for this clone: Its specific antigen is unknown. Base qualities are not at hand, and no much larger clone is one base apart.

The time point label on this specimen signifies: pretreatment peripheral blood. A total of 25 to 35 patients with locally advanced or metastatic urothelial carcinoma, treated at Memorial Sloan Kettering on a trial protocol, made up the cohort. Peripheral blood mononuclear cells were collected from each patient pretreatment and during treatment, giving between 1 and 8 total time points per patient. The Qiagen DNeasy Blood extraction kit was used to purify genomic DNA from total PBMCs and tumor samples. Collected pretreatment and during treatment, PBMCs were isolated and stored as previously described.

The TCR comes from a man between 60 and 70 years old with urothelial cancer. This chain joins TRBV7-8 to TRBJ1-5; TRBD1 agrees with 7 junctional bases. This specimen consisted of PBMCs, obtained around atezolizumab (anti-PD-L1) treatment. CDR3 protein: CASSAYIPQGSNQPQHF. The nucleotides read TGTGCCAGCAGCGCCTACATACCACAGGGGAGCAATCAGCCCCAGCATTTT.